This passage covers 2 T cell receptor beta chains from one sample sequenced in a study of cytomegalovirus exposure and HLA in healthy donors. PCR amplification relied on 60 Vbeta primers (plus 13 Jbeta primers). Assay used: immunoSEQ multiplex PCR; TCRdb lists only in-frame clones, some missing. Of roughly 160,000 clones listed, around 80% are singletons. Sequencing was done on a sample of PBMCs. All receptors derive from a young man in good health and CMV-seropositive.

This sequence joins TRBV5-1 and TRBJ2-5; 7 nucleotides line up with TRBD2. The ends lost 0 bases at V and 4 bases at J; junction bases unmatched: 9. This CDR3 comprises 16 residues. Germline assignment: CDR1 SGHRS and CDR2 YFSETQ. The CDR3 bases are TGCGCCAGCAGCTTGGGGTCCTCGGGGGGAGGAGAGACCCAGTACTTC. As protein: CASSLGSSGGGETQYF.

The rearrangement uses TRBV6-1 and TRBJ2-2, with 8 bases identical to TRBD1. V was clipped by 7 bases and J by 1 base; unmatched bases: 5. The CDR3 runs to 15 residues. Germline V gene sequence: CDR1 MNHNS, CDR2 SASEGT. The CDR3 bases are TGTGCCAGCAACATACAGGGGGGGAACACCGGGGAGCTGTTTTTT. Protein sequence: CASNIQGGNTGELFF.